This T cell receptor beta chain is from a study of T cell changes during pregnancy in multiple sclerosis (dated by TCRdb to between 2018 and 2021). Study-level background: In women with multiple sclerosis, the researchers looked at how the T cell repertoire shifted as pregnancy progressed.

In the case of this clone: The specificity of this receptor is unknown. No much larger clone is present one base from it, and per-base qualities are unavailable.

Library preparation employed the immunoSEQ multiplex PCR assay. Not all clones reach the TCRdb copy of this immuneACCESS table, which keeps in-frame sequences only. Checked studies attribute under half of the gap to unresolved V genes and leave the rest unexplained. The sample data list about 52,000 clones, and approximately 92% of these were observed just once. In total, the top ten clones hold about 0.75% of the sample. The material sequenced was CD4+ T cells from peripheral blood mononuclear cells, taken in the third trimester of pregnancy. This TCR was recovered from a female donor with multiple sclerosis, enrolled in a pregnancy study.

The CDR3 amino acid sequence is: CASSDVIGSPQHF. The DNA sequence is TGTGCCAGCAGTGACGTTATCGGGAGCCCCCAGCATTTT. This sequence uses TRBV6-4 and TRBJ1-5, with no reliable assignment of the D segment. The CDR3 runs 13 amino acids, cysteine and phenylalanine included. The read is trimmed to its CDR3 DNA, 39 bases read in frame from base 1. The germline V gene encodes CDR1 MRHNA and CDR2 SNTAGT. V is reduced by 2 bases and J by 10 bases, leaving a spacing of 12 bases between them.